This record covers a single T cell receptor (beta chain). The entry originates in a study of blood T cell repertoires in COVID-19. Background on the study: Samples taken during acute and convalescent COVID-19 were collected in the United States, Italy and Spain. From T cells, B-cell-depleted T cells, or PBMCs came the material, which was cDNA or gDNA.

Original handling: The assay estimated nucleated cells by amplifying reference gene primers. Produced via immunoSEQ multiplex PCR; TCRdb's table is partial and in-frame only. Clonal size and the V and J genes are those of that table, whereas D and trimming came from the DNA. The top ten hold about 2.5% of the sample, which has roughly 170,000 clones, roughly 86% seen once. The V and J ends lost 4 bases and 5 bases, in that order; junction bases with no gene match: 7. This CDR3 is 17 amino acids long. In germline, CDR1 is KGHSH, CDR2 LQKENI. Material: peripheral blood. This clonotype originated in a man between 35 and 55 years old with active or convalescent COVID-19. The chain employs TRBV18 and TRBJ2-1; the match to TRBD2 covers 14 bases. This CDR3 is CASSLGLAGGFDNEQFF. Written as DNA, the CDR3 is TGTGCCAGCTCACTCGGACTAGCGGGGGGTTTCGACAATGAGCAGTTCTTC.